This TCR beta chain is from a study of spatial heterogeneity in lung cancer. This clonotype showed up just a few times. TCRdb reprocessed the 5' RACE reads via MiXCR and lists one record per CDR3 protein. The data hold some 55,000 distinct CDR3 sequences, with roughly 6.4% observed a single time. Time point in this sample: sample taken at primary tumor resection. Whole RNA came from tumor, nontumor lung or frozen PBMC and was sequenced without being sorted. CDR1 and CDR2 from the germline V gene are MNHNS and SASEGT. V dropped 2 bases and J dropped 1 base, with 8 bases sitting between them. The length of the CDR3 is 14 residues.

The sample consisted of PBMCs, taken at surgery. V is TRBV6-1 and J is TRBJ1-1; D gene unclear. This sequence originates from a female donor with early-stage non-small cell lung cancer. This CDR3 is CASSEHIQNTEAFF. The CDR3 nucleotides read TGTGCCAGCAGTGAACACATACAGAACACTGAAGCTTTCTTT.